This passage covers 22 T cell receptor beta chains from one sample sequenced in a study of cytomegalovirus exposure and HLA in healthy donors. The PCR contained 60 Vbeta and 13 Jbeta primers. Clones were read by immunoSEQ multiplex PCR, and TCRdb kept only the in-frame ones, dropping some. The table includes 150,000 to 200,000 clones, about 65% detected once. The sample consisted of PBMCs. The origin of the receptors is a man between 35 and 55 years old in good health and CMV-seropositive.

The V call is TRBV7-9, the J call TRBJ1-6; D is undetermined. This CDR3 contains 13 residues. CDR1 and CDR2 (germline): SEHNR, FQNEAQ (reference sequence). Trimming removed 1 base from V and 9 bases from J, with 7 bases in between. The DNA for the CDR3 is TGTGCCAGCAGCTTAGGACCTAGTTCACCCCTCCACTTT. Translating gives CASSLGPSSPLHF.

The genes are TRBV9 and TRBJ1-1; D remains unclear. With 0 bases removed from V and 3 bases from J, the gap between germline ends came to 15 bases. In germline, CDR1 is SGDLS, CDR2 YYNGEE. This CDR3 has 16 residues. The DNA of the CDR3 is TGTGCCAGCAGCGTAGCTCAGGACTCGGAGGACACTGAAGCTTTCTTT. Encoded protein: CASSVAQDSEDTEAFF.

The V and J genes are TRBV11-2 and TRBJ1-1; D unclear. Between the trimmed V and J ends, which lost 4 bases and 5 bases, there was a span of 17 bases. This CDR3 has 15 amino acids. Germline V gives CDR1 SGHAT, CDR2 FQNNGV. CDR3: CASSSTGLPRTEAFF. The CDR3 DNA reads TGTGCCAGCAGCTCTACTGGACTTCCTCGGACTGAAGCTTTCTTT.

The chain carries TRBV6-5 and TRBJ2-2; 8 bases line up with TRBD1. Germline assignment: CDR1 MNHEY and CDR2 SVGAGI. V trimming: 6 bases; J trimming: 1 base; junction bases outside the gene matches: 4. CDR3 length: 15 residues. Here the CDR3 DNA reads TGTGCCAGCAGCCCCGGACAGGGGAACACCGGGGAGCTGTTTTTT. Translating gives CASSPGQGNTGELFF.

The chain joins TRBV7-9 to TRBJ2-7; 8 positions match TRBD1. V lost 6 bases and J lost 2; bases outside the gene matches: 15. This CDR3 has 17 amino acids. Germline-derived CDR1 and CDR2 are SEHNR and FQNEAQ (reference sequence). CDR3 sequence: CASSQGALDRATYEQYF. CDR3 DNA: TGTGCCAGCAGTCAGGGGGCCTTAGACAGGGCGACCTACGAGCAGTACTTC.

This clone is a singleton in its sample. The genes are TRBV29-1 and TRBJ2-5; 9 bases align to TRBD1. J lost 4 bases, V lost 6 bases, and 6 bases had no gene match. Germline V gives CDR1 SQVTM, CDR2 ANQGSEA. The CDR3 loop spans 13 amino acids. The CDR3 region has the DNA TGCAGCGTCCCCTCGACAGGGGGAGAGACCCAGTACTTC. As protein: CSVPSTGGETQYF. Based on the CDR3 plus reference TRBV29-1 and TRBJ2-5, the full variable domain is SAVISQKPSRDICQRGTSLTIQCQVDSQVTMMFWYRQQPGQSLTLIATANQGSEATYESGFVIDKFPISRPNLTFSTLTVSNMSPEDSSIYLCSVPSTGGETQYFGPGTRLLVL.

The gene calls are TRBV5-1 and TRBJ2-3; TRBD1 might be the D (6 bases). V was clipped by 0 bases and J by 1 base, with 6 bases between them. The germline gives CDR1 SGHRS, CDR2 YFSETQ. This CDR3 has 14 amino acids. This chain's CDR3 is CASSLEGGTDTQYF. CDR3 in DNA: TGCGCCAGCAGCTTGGAGGGGGGCACAGATACGCAGTATTTT.

The rearrangement joins TRBV30 to TRBJ2-5; possibly TRBD1 for D (6 bases). Germline values: CDR1 GTSNPN, CDR2 SVGIG (reference sequence). The length of the CDR3 is 13 residues. Trimming took 4 bases from V and 2 from J, leaving 11 bases between them. The CDR3 DNA reads as TGTGCCTGGAAGGTACAGGGACAAGAGACCCAGTACTTC. Protein sequence: CAWKVQGQETQYF.

The CDR3 is CASSSLGGTDTQYF. As DNA, the CDR3 is TGTGCCAGCAGCTCCCTCGGGGGCACAGATACGCAGTATTTT. This chain joins TRBV7-3 and TRBJ2-3, with D possibly TRBD2 on 5 matching bases. V was clipped by 4 bases and J by 1 base, with 9 bases between them. The CDR3 runs to 14 residues. The V gene's germline CDR1 is SGHTA and CDR2 FQGTGA.

This clone has just a few counts. The J gene is TRBJ1-2, the V gene TRBV4-3; D is ambiguous. Germline-derived CDR1 and CDR2 are LGHNA and YSLEER. CDR3 length equals 13 residues. V was pared by 3 bases and J by 3 bases, with 8 bases between. CDR3 sequence (DNA): TGCGCCAGCAGCCATCGGGGATACTATGGCTACACCTTC. Translated: CASSHRGYYGYTF.

This chain connects TRBV19 to TRBJ1-5, with TRBD1 matching 8 bases. Germline V gene sequence: CDR1 LNHDA, CDR2 SQIVND (reference sequence). This CDR3 has 13 residues. Trimming took 8 bases from V and 7 from J; bases not matched to a gene: 7. In DNA, the CDR3 is TGTGCCAGTCAGGGGGCAGGGGGGCAGCCCCAGCATTTT. It yields the protein CASQGAGGQPQHF.

The J gene is TRBJ2-7, the V gene TRBV11-2; the match to TRBD2 covers 8 bases. This CDR3 spans 16 amino acids. The J segment lost 2 bases and the V segment lost 0 bases, leaving 6 bases of the junction unmatched. Germline V gene lookup returns CDR1 SGHAT and CDR2 FQNNGV. The CDR3, as DNA: TGTGCCAGCAGCTTAGAAGGGGGGACTAGGACCTACGAGCAGTACTTC. As protein: CASSLEGGTRTYEQYF.

This clone appeared once. The rearrangement joins TRBV25-1 to TRBJ2-7, with D possibly TRBD1 on 6 matching bases. V lost 2 bases and J 0 bases, leaving 11 bases between the germline ends. Germline assignment: CDR1 MGHDK and CDR2 SYGVNS. This CDR3 is built from 15 residues. As DNA, the CDR3 is TGTGCCAGCAGTGAAAGTGGACAGAGCTCCTACGAGCAGTACTTC. This codes for CASSESGQSSYEQYF.

This clone has only one observation. V is TRBV29-1 and J is TRBJ2-7, with TRBD2 identical over 7 bases. V gave up 3 bases and J gave up 2 bases; unmatched junction bases: 7. CDR3 size: 14 residues. Germline V CDR1 and CDR2: SQVTM, ANQGSEA. CDR3 protein: CSVESSGETYEQYF. The CDR3 DNA reads as TGCAGCGTTGAGTCCAGCGGGGAGACCTACGAGCAGTACTTC.

The chain couples TRBV5-4 to TRBJ2-2, with D possibly being TRBD1 (5 bases). The CDR3 spans 14 residues. Trimming pared 0 bases from V and 7 bases from J, leaving 10 bases between. Looked up from germline, CDR1 is SGHNT and CDR2 is YYREEE (reference sequence). In DNA form, the CDR3 reads TGTGCCAGCAGCTTGGCCAGGGCTAGCGGGGAGCTGTTTTTT. Residues: CASSLARASGELFF. Filled out from reference TRBV5-4 and TRBJ2-2, the complete variable domain reads ETGVTQSPTHLIKTRGQQVTLRCSSQSGHNTVSWYQQALGQGPQFIFQYYREEENGRGNFPPRFSGLQFPNYSSELNVNALELDDSALYLCASSLARASGELFFGEGSRLTVL.

The V gene is TRBV7-3, the J gene TRBJ1-2; D ambiguous. The ends were cut back, 1 base at V and 3 bases at J, with 15 bases in the middle. Germline-derived CDR1 and CDR2 are SGHTA and FQGTGA. This CDR3 spans 16 amino acids. For the CDR3, the DNA is TGTGCCAGCAGCTTAAGGGGTACGGAGGGCTACTATGGCTACACCTTC. It codes for CASSLRGTEGYYGYTF.

This clone occurred a few times. This chain uses TRBV9 with TRBJ2-1; possibly TRBD1 for D (5 bases). The V end lost 4 bases, the J end lost 6 bases, and 14 bases lay between the germline ends. Germline V gene sequence: CDR1 SGDLS, CDR2 YYNGEE. This CDR3 is 14 amino acids long. This CDR3 reads CASSQGTSGNEQFF. DNA for the CDR3: TGTGCCAGCAGCCAGGGAACCTCCGGCAATGAGCAGTTCTTC.

The chain combines TRBV6-5 with TRBJ1-4, with 8 nucleotides matching TRBD1. V shed 10 bases, J shed 5 bases, and the junction held 6 bases outside the gene matches. The germline gives CDR1 MNHEY, CDR2 SVGAGI. This CDR3 has 13 amino acids. As DNA, the CDR3 is TGTGCCACCTCGGACAGGGTCAATGAAAAACTGTTTTTT. It specifies CATSDRVNEKLFF.

The CDR3 loop is CSVARGPYEQYF. DNA for the CDR3: TGCAGCGTGGCTAGGGGCCCCTACGAGCAGTACTTC. This chain links TRBV29-1 with TRBJ2-7, with D maybe TRBD1 (5 bases). The CDR3 sequence is 12 residues long. V lost 6 bases and J 2 bases, leaving 11 bases between the germline ends. Germline V CDR1 and CDR2: SQVTM, ANQGSEA.

V is TRBV7-9 and J is TRBJ1-2, with TRBD1 matching 12 bases. CDR1 and CDR2 from the germline V gene are SEHNR and FQNEAQ (reference sequence). This CDR3 is built from 17 residues. V dropped 4 bases and J dropped 2; count of bases not matched to a gene: 8. The CDR3 here is CASSSFRDRGLNYGYTF. CDR3 in DNA: TGTGCCAGCAGCTCTTTCCGGGACAGGGGGCTAAACTATGGCTACACCTTC.

The chain joins TRBV10-3 to TRBJ2-3, with TRBD1 matching over 12 bases. Germline V gene lookup returns CDR1 ENHRY and CDR2 SYGVKD. The junction had 23 bases not matched to a gene; V was cut back by 6 bases and J by 4 bases. This CDR3 spans 21 amino acids. The DNA of the CDR3 is TGTGCCATCAGCCCTCGACCAGCCGGGACAGGGGGCAACAGGGTCCCAGATACGCAGTATTTT. Translated: CAISPRPAGTGGNRVPDTQYF.

The rearrangement joins TRBV4-3 to TRBJ2-2; TRBD2 agrees at 15 bases. Trimming took 0 bases from V and 5 from J; bases not matched to a gene: 7. Germline CDR1 reads LGHNA; CDR2 reads YSLEER. The length of the CDR3 is 19 residues. The CDR3 bases are TGCGCCAGCAGCCAAGATCCAAGGGGACTAGCGGGGGGAACCGGGGAGCTGTTTTTT. This encodes CASSQDPRGLAGGTGELFF.